The rows below give T cell receptor beta chains drawn from one sample of a study of blood T cell repertoires in COVID-19. Measured with immunoSEQ multiplex PCR; TCRdb has only the in-frame clones, and not every one. The sample lists about 49,000 clones, approximately 80% occurring once. Sequenced: peripheral blood. The receptor set was obtained from a man aged 70-80 years with active or convalescent COVID-19. Both conserved end residues are part of each CDR3. The order of the fields is J gene, D gene, clone size, V gene, CDR3 DNA, CDR3 protein. D genes are given only for firm matches. Clone sizes are given selectively: once, few, many, or a class where the clone is expanded.

TRBJ2-1 TRBD2 few TRBV24-1 TGTGCCACCAGTGACCCGGGACTAGACTACAATGAGCAGTTCTTC CATSDPGLDYNEQFF
TRBJ1-4 . . TRBV25-1 TGTGCCAGCAGGCCCTATCCAGGGTTGGATGAAAAACTGTTTTTT CASRPYPGLDEKLFF
TRBJ2-2 . . TRBV19 TGTGCCAGTAAAGCTAAGGGCTCAGGGGCCCCCGGGGAGCTGTTTTTT CASKAKGSGAPGELFF
TRBJ1-2 TRBD1 . TRBV14 TGTGCCAGCAGCCAAACTCGGGACAGGGGCTACACCTTC CASSQTRDRGYTF
TRBJ2-1 TRBD2 few TRBV6-2/TRBV6-3 TGTGCCAGCAGTTACTTTCCTACTAGCGGGAGGGTTAATGAGCAGTTCTTC CASSYFPTSGRVNEQFF
TRBJ1-5 . . TRBV12-3/TRBV12-4 TGTGCCAGCAGCCCCTATAGCAATCAGCCCCAGCATTTT CASSPYSNQPQHF
TRBJ1-1 . . TRBV29-1 TGCAGCGTTCGACAGAACCTTGAAGCTTTCTTT CSVRQNLEAFF
TRBJ1-1 TRBD1 . TRBV7-2 TGTGCCAGCAGCCCAAGGAGACAGGGGTACACTGAAGCTTTCTTT CASSPRRQGYTEAFF
TRBJ2-3 TRBD2 . TRBV4-1 TGCGCCAGCAGCCTGGGGACTATCACAGATACGCAGTATTTT CASSLGTITDTQYF
TRBJ1-2 . . TRBV6-5 TGTGCCAGCAGTTACGGGGCTCAGGGCTATGGCTACACCTTC CASSYGAQGYGYTF
TRBJ1-5 TRBD1 . TRBV7-2 TGTGCCACCTCAGTGGGGTGGGACAGGGCCATATATAGCAATCAGCCCCAGCATTTT CATSVGWDRAIYSNQPQHF
TRBJ2-1 TRBD2 . TRBV9 TGTGCCAGCACCGGAGCAGCGGGATACAATGAGCAGTTCTTC CASTGAAGYNEQFF
TRBJ2-2 . . TRBV13 TGTGCCAGCAGCAACTCCGGGACACCTCAGTCCGGGGAGCTGTTTTTT CASSNSGTPQSGELFF
TRBJ1-5 . . TRBV3-1/TRBV3-2 TGTGCCAGCAGCCAAGGAGGAAGCAATCAGCCCCAGCATTTT CASSQGGSNQPQHF
TRBJ2-3 TRBD2 . TRBV19 TGTGCCAGTAGCCCAGGGCCTAGCGGGAGAGGCGATACGCAGTATTTT CASSPGPSGRGDTQYF
TRBJ1-6 . . TRBV19 TGTGCCAGTAGTCCGGGACATTTCCGTTCACCCCTCCACTTT CASSPGHFRSPLHF
TRBJ2-3 TRBD2 . TRBV29-1 TGCAGCGTGCCGACTAGCGGAACAGATACGCAGTATTTT CSVPTSGTDTQYF
TRBJ2-5 . . TRBV19 TGTGCCAGTAGTATAGGCGGGGCCCAAGAGACCCAGTACTTC CASSIGGAQETQYF
TRBJ2-5 . . TRBV7-2 TGTGCCAGCAGCTTATCAGGGTGGCGACAAGAGACCCAGTACTTC CASSLSGWRQETQYF
TRBJ2-7 TRBD1 . TRBV19 TGTGCCAGTAGTACCCGACAGGGTGGTTACGAGCAGTACTTC CASSTRQGGYEQYF
TRBJ1-2 TRBD1 . TRBV6-5 TGTGCCAGCACGACAGGGGGCTTCGTAAACTATGGCTACACCTTC CASTTGGFVNYGYTF
TRBJ2-3 TRBD2 . TRBV6-1 TGTGCCAGCAGTGATGGCGGGGGGGCTGGAGATACGCAGTATTTT CASSDGGGAGDTQYF
TRBJ2-7 TRBD2 . TRBV3-1/TRBV3-2 TGTGCCAGCAGCCAAGGGCTAGCGGGGACCGAGCAGTACTTC CASSQGLAGTEQYF
TRBJ2-5 TRBD2 . TRBV5-1 TGCGCCAGCAGCTTGGTAGCGGGGGCGGAGACCCAGTACTTC CASSLVAGAETQYF
TRBJ2-3 TRBD2 medium-sized TRBV7-9 TGTGCCAGCAGCTCTGGCAGGGCGGGAGATCGGACAGATACGCAGTATTTT CASSSGRAGDRTDTQYF